The present T cell receptor beta chain was sequenced within a study of cytomegalovirus exposure and HLA in healthy donors. Nominally healthy donors were sampled, though unrecorded immune exposures were likely. Germline CDR1 MDHEN, CDR2 SYDVKM. The CDR3 totals 15 residues. Details on this clone: Its antigen is currently unknown.

General study results and limits: The study flagged about 150 TCR beta chains as cytomegalovirus-associated. Reportedly, a later analysis found an Asian-associated ancestry cluster had fewer N-insertions than the approximately 670-donor mean.

It was with 60 Vbeta and 13 Jbeta primers that the PCR ran. TCRdb keeps only in-frame clones here, not all; method: immunoSEQ multiplex PCR. The sample carries 95,000 to 100,000 clones, roughly three quarters recorded once. Sequenced: PBMCs. The source of this sequence is a female donor in good health and CMV-seronegative. The chain is built from TRBV28 and TRBJ2-5, with 12 bases fitting TRBD2. The last part of the DNA fits TRBJ2-7 better; the J call may be wrong. The CDR3, as DNA: TGTGCCAGCAGCCTGGGACTAGCGGGTTCCTACGAGCAGTACTTC. Translating gives CASSLGLAGSYEQYF.